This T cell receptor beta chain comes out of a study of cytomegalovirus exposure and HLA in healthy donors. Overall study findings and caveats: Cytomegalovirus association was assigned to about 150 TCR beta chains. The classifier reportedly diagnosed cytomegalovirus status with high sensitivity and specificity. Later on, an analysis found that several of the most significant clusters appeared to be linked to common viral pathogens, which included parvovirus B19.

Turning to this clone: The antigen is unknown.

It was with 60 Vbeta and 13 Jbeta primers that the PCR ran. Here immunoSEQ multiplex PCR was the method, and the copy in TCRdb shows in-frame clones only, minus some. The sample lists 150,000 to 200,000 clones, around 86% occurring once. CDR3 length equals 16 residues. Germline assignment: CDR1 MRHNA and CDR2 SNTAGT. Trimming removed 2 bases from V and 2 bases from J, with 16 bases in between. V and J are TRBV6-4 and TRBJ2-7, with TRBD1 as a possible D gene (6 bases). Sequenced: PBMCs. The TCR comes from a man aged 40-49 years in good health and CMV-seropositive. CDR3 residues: CASSDPQGTDPYEQYF. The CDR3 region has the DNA TGTGCCAGCAGTGACCCACAGGGTACCGATCCCTACGAGCAGTACTTC.